This is a list of T cell receptor beta chains from one sample in a study of cytomegalovirus exposure and HLA in healthy donors. Using immunoSEQ multiplex PCR, the repertoire was profiled, and TCRdb retains in-frame clones only, with some absent. Of approximately 50,000 clones listed, around three quarters are singletons. Sequencing input: PBMCs. These receptors were collected from a man younger than 45 in good health and CMV-seropositive. Both conserved end residues are part of each CDR3. Fields, in order: J gene, D gene, V gene, clone size, CDR3 DNA, CDR3 protein. A D gene is named only where the DNA matches it firmly. The size of a clone is reported for some rows only, either as once, few or many, or as a class for expanded clones.

>TRBJ1-1|.|TRBV4-1|.
TGCGCCAGCAGCCAAGGTCCCAGGGCAGATAACACTGAAGCTTTCTTT
CASSQGPRADNTEAFF
>TRBJ2-2|.|TRBV5-4|.
TGTGCCAGCAGCTTGGACAGAAAGTACACCGGGGAGCTGTTTTTT
CASSLDRKYTGELFF
>TRBJ1-6|TRBD1|TRBV7-9|few
TGTGCCAGCAGCTTAGTCGGACAGGGGAATTCACCCCTCCACTTT
CASSLVGQGNSPLHF
>TRBJ2-1|TRBD2|TRBV5-5|.
TGTGCCAGCAGCATCGGGACTAGCGGGGGAAATGAGCAGTTCTTC
CASSIGTSGGNEQFF
>TRBJ2-1|TRBD1|TRBV6-5|.
TGTGCCAGCAGTTACTCGACAGGGGGGGAGTTCTTC
CASSYSTGGEFF
>TRBJ1-1|.|TRBV9|.
TGTGCCAGCAGCGTAACCGGGAGCACTGAAGCTTTCTTT
CASSVTGSTEAFF
>TRBJ1-5|.|TRBV21-1|.
TGTGCCAGCAGCAAAGGCGGGGTCGAACACGATCAGCCCCAGCATTTT
CASSKGGVEHDQPQHF
>TRBJ2-3|TRBD2|TRBV2|.
TGTGCCAGCCGGCGGGGGGGAAGCACAGATACGCAGTATTTT
CASRRGGSTDTQYF
>TRBJ1-5|.|TRBV19|.
TGTGCCAGTAGTATAAGGGGACGGGGACTAAATCAGCCCCAGCATTTT
CASSIRGRGLNQPQHF
>TRBJ2-2|.|TRBV4-2|.
TGTGCCAGCAGCCAATCCAGGGGAATCGGGGAGCTGTTTTTT
CASSQSRGIGELFF
>TRBJ2-1|TRBD1|TRBV6-4|.
TGTGCCAGCAGTGACCCACCGGGACAGGGGTCCGATGAGCAGTTCTTC
CASSDPPGQGSDEQFF
>TRBJ1-6|.|TRBV10-2|.
TGCGCCAGCACCGAGGATAGGCGAGATAATTCACCCCTCCACTTT
CASTEDRRDNSPLHF
>TRBJ1-3|.|TRBV7-9|.
TGTGCCAGCAGCTTGGGGGGGCGGTGGAACACCATATATTTT
CASSLGGRWNTIYF
>TRBJ1-3|TRBD1|TRBV4-2|.
TGTGCCAGCAGGTCGGCAGGACAGGGGCCTGGAAACACCATATATTTT
CASRSAGQGPGNTIYF
>TRBJ2-2|TRBD1|TRBV5-1|.
TGCGCCAGCACCTACGACAGGGTGGGCACCGGGGAGCTGTTTTTT
CASTYDRVGTGELFF
>TRBJ2-7|TRBD1|TRBV5-4|few
TGTGCCAGCAGCTTGAGGGGACAGGGCGACGAGCAGTACTTC
CASSLRGQGDEQYF
>TRBJ2-5|TRBD2|TRBV18|.
TGTGCCAGCTCAGCGGGGGGGCAGCGGACCCAGTACTTC
CASSAGGQRTQYF
>TRBJ1-1|.|TRBV5-1|.
TGCGCCAGCAGCTTGTCGGTGACAGCGAACACTGAAGCTTTCTTT
CASSLSVTANTEAFF
>TRBJ2-4|.|TRBV5-1|.
TGCGCCAGCAGGCAGACAGGCCCGACAGTCCAAACCTTAGCCAAAAACATTCAGTACTTC
CASRQTGPTVQTLAKNIQYF
>TRBJ1-2|.|TRBV7-8|once
TGTGCCAGCAGCTCGTCGGCGGCAGCTAACTATGGCTACACCTTC
CASSSSAAANYGYTF
>TRBJ1-2|TRBD1|TRBV19|few
TGTGCCAGTAGTACCCCCGGGACAGGGGGGAGCTATGGCTACACCTTC
CASSTPGTGGSYGYTF
>TRBJ1-1|.|TRBV6-1|few
TGTGCCAGCAGTGAATTTGACATGAACACTGAAGCTTTCTTT
CASSEFDMNTEAFF
>TRBJ2-5|TRBD2|TRBV5-8|.
TGTGCCAGCAGCCCGGGACTAGCGGGGGGGCCGTCGGAGACCCAGTACTTC
CASSPGLAGGPSETQYF
>TRBJ2-7|TRBD2|TRBV5-1|.
TGCGCCAGCAGCTTCGGGGGGCGGGGGGACTACGAGCAGTACTTC
CASSFGGRGDYEQYF
>TRBJ2-7|TRBD1|TRBV29-1|.
TGCAGCGTTGGGGACAGGGGGGCATTCGGCTCCTACGAGCAGTACTTC
CSVGDRGAFGSYEQYF
>TRBJ1-4|TRBD1|TRBV13|.
TGTGCCAGCAGCGGGGGGACAGCTAATGAAAAACTGTTTTTT
CASSGGTANEKLFF
>TRBJ1-3|.|TRBV5-1|.
TGCGCCAGCAGCTTGGCTCCCGACAGGTTTGGAAACACCATATATTTT
CASSLAPDRFGNTIYF
>TRBJ2-7|TRBD2|TRBV4-1|.
TGCGCCAGCAGCCACCAAGGACTAGCGGAACCCAGCCACGAGCAGTACTTC
CASSHQGLAEPSHEQYF
>TRBJ2-5|.|TRBV9|.
TGTGCCAGCAGCCCAATTGGGGTCGGGGTACTTGGGGAGACCCAGTACTTC
CASSPIGVGVLGETQYF
>TRBJ1-4|.|TRBV10-3|.
TGTGCCACAGGGGACCTACAAGGATCTAATGAAAAACTGTTTTTT
CATGDLQGSNEKLFF
>TRBJ1-3|.|TRBV5-4|.
TGTGCCAGCAGCTTGGCCGGTGGACAGATTGGTGGAAACACCATATATTTT
CASSLAGGQIGGNTIYF
>TRBJ1-4|.|TRBV25-1|.
TGTGCCAGCAGTTATTTGGGGGGACTGTTTTTT
CASSYLGGLFF
>TRBJ1-5|TRBD1|TRBV5-6|few
TGTGCCAGCAGCCGGACAGGGGGCCGAAATCAGCCCCAGCATTTT
CASSRTGGRNQPQHF
>TRBJ1-1|.|TRBV18|few
TGTGCCAGCTCACCATTACAGGGTGAAGCTTTCTTT
CASSPLQGEAFF
>TRBJ2-3|TRBD2|TRBV6-4|once
TGTGCCAGCAGTGACGAGGCGGGGGGGCCAGATACGCAGTATTTT
CASSDEAGGPDTQYF
>TRBJ2-3|.|TRBV29-1|.
TGCAGCGAGTTCGGGGGTATCACAGATACGCAGTATTTT
CSEFGGITDTQYF
>TRBJ1-4|TRBD1|TRBV6-1|large
TGTGCCACGACCGTACAGGGGCTCGAAAAACTGTTTTTT
CATTVQGLEKLFF
>TRBJ2-3|.|TRBV9|once
TGTGCCAGTACCCGGAGCGGTAGCACAGATACGCAGTATTTT
CASTRSGSTDTQYF
>TRBJ1-2|.|TRBV11-2|.
TGTGCCAGCAGTTTGACGGGGGGCGGTGGCTACACCTTC
CASSLTGGGGYTF
>TRBJ1-1|.|TRBV6-5|.
TGTGCCAGCAGTTTGACACACCTGAACACTGAAGCTTTCTTT
CASSLTHLNTEAFF
>TRBJ2-5|TRBD2|TRBV7-9|.
TGTGCCAGCAGCACCTCCGGGACTAGCGGGGGCCAACGAGAGACCCAGTACTTC
CASSTSGTSGGQRETQYF
>TRBJ2-6|TRBD2|TRBV18|.
TGTGCCAGCTCCCGCAGCGGGGCTTCCTCTGGGGCCAACGTCCTGACTTTC
CASSRSGASSGANVLTF
>TRBJ1-1|TRBD1|TRBV30|.
TGTGCCGGACGACAGGGGGCAGGTGTGACTGAAGCTTTCTTT
CAGRQGAGVTEAFF
>TRBJ2-7|TRBD2|TRBV19|.
TGTGCCAGTACCCCCGGGGGGGGCCCCCTCTACGAGCAGTACTTC
CASTPGGGPLYEQYF
>TRBJ1-1|.|TRBV11-1|.
TGTGCCAGCAGCTCCTTATTACAGAACACTGAAGCTTTCTTT
CASSSLLQNTEAFF
>TRBJ1-1|.|TRBV19|.
TGTGCCAGTAGGAAGTCTAGGCAGGGGAACACTGAAGCTTTCTTT
CASRKSRQGNTEAFF
>TRBJ1-5|.|TRBV18|.
TGTGCCAGCTCACCATCTAACTCTCGGGGTAGCAATCAGCCCCAGCATTTT
CASSPSNSRGSNQPQHF
>TRBJ1-1|.|TRBV2|.
TGTGCCAGCAGTTGGACAGTTGAAGCTTTCTTT
CASSWTVEAFF
>TRBJ2-7|TRBD1|TRBV5-1|.
TGCGCCAGCAGCCAGGGGACAGGGAGCGAGCAGTACTTC
CASSQGTGSEQYF
>TRBJ1-1|TRBD1|TRBV18|.
TGTGCCAGCTCACCCATCGGGACAGGGCACATGAACACTGAAGCTTTCTTT
CASSPIGTGHMNTEAFF
>TRBJ2-5|TRBD2|TRBV27|.
TGTGCCAGCAAGCCTACAGCGGGAGGTCTAGAGACCCAGTACTTC
CASKPTAGGLETQYF
>TRBJ1-1|.|TRBV27|once
TGTGCCAGCAGTTTCCGGTCAGGGGCTGAAGCTTTCTTT
CASSFRSGAEAFF